Each of the 17 T cell receptor beta chains below was sequenced from the same sample in a study of CD8+ T cells in alopecia areata. Isolated RNA was reverse transcribed into cDNA used as the sequencing template. The table came from immunoSEQ multiplex PCR; TCRdb's copy has only in-frame clones and leaves some out. The sample has 110,000 to 150,000 clones, approximately 50% seen once; the top ten hold more than 0.95%. Sequences were derived from CD4+ T cells sorted from blood, sampled at week 0. The receptors stem from a human donor with alopecia areata.

The chain couples TRBV9 to TRBJ1-2; 7 bases are shared with TRBD1. After removal of 0 bases from V and 2 bases from J, the junction contained 4 bases not matched to a gene. This CDR3 has 15 amino acids. Germline V gene data show CDR1 as SGDLS and CDR2 as YYNGEE. The CDR3 spells CASSVEGGQNYGYTF. The CDR3 coding sequence is TGTGCCAGCAGCGTAGAGGGGGGACAGAACTATGGCTACACCTTC.

This clone was observed a few times. The rearrangement links TRBV5-4 to TRBJ2-1; the D is unclear. CDR1 and CDR2 from the germline V gene are SGHNT and YYREEE (reference sequence). There are 13 residues in the CDR3. V lost 5 bases and J 8 bases, leaving 14 bases between the germline ends. The CDR3: CASSPGPSDEQFF. As DNA, the CDR3 is TGTGCCAGCAGTCCTGGGCCTTCCGATGAGCAGTTCTTC. Full variable domain (missing parts from reference TRBV5-4 and TRBJ2-1): ETGVTQSPTHLIKTRGQQVTLRCSSQSGHNTVSWYQQALGQGPQFIFQYYREEENGRGNFPPRFSGLQFPNYSSELNVNALELDDSALYLCASSPGPSDEQFFGPGTRLTVL.

This clone was seen a single time. This chain uses TRBV2 with TRBJ2-6; no clear D gene. The CDR3 loop spans 13 amino acids. Germline V gives CDR1 SNHLY, CDR2 FYNNEI. The germline V and J ends were trimmed by 8 bases and 1 base, with 6 bases remaining between them. Written as DNA, the CDR3 is TGTGCCAGCGAGAGGTCTGGGGCCAACGTCCTGACTTTC. Translating it yields CASERSGANVLTF.

This clone showed up just a few times. The chain couples TRBV7-9 to TRBJ1-3; maybe TRBD1 (5 bases). This CDR3 is 15 amino acids long. CDR1 SEHNR and CDR2 FQNEAQ come from the germline V gene (reference sequence). Deletions cut 5 bases from V and 0 bases from J, with 11 bases between. The CDR3 is CASSQTATSGNTIYF. DNA of the CDR3: TGTGCCAGCAGCCAGACAGCAACCTCTGGAAACACCATATATTTT.

This clone was seen a handful of times. The chain carries TRBV14 and TRBJ2-3; D is uncertain. The CDR3 has 15 amino acids. V shed 0 bases and J shed 4 bases, with 11 bases lying between them. Germline V CDR1 and CDR2: SGHDN, FVKESK. As DNA, the CDR3 is TGTGCCAGCAGCCAAGAGATCCCTTTTCCAGATACGCAGTATTTT. Translation gives CASSQEIPFPDTQYF.

J is TRBJ2-5 and V is TRBV11-2; 7 bases fit TRBD1. The CDR3 spans 19 residues. CDR1 is SGHAT, CDR2 FQNNGV, per germline. The V gene end was trimmed by 4 bases and the J gene end by 8 bases; junction bases not matched to a gene: 25. CDR3 sequence (DNA): TGTGCCAGCAGCTCCCAAGCAGACAGGGTCCCCCGACAAGGTGGTACCCAGTACTTC. This gives the protein CASSSQADRVPRQGGTQYF.

This sequence joins TRBV18 and TRBJ1-5; D ambiguous. V dropped 0 bases and J dropped 4 bases, with 1 base sitting between them. Germline V lookup: CDR1 KGHSH, CDR2 LQKENI. The CDR3 covers 12 residues. This chain's CDR3 is CASSPPNQPQHF. CDR3 DNA sequence: TGTGCCAGCTCACCACCTAATCAGCCCCAGCATTTT.

This clone has just a few counts. J is TRBJ2-7 and V is TRBV30; TRBD1 matches 8 bases. The ends lost 4 bases at V and 5 bases at J; junction bases unmatched: 7. This CDR3 has 13 residues. In germline, CDR1 is GTSNPN, CDR2 SVGIG (reference sequence). The CDR3 nucleotides are TGTGCCTGGAACAGGGGGTATGTTGACGAGCAGTACTTC. Protein: CAWNRGYVDEQYF.

In its sample, this clone was seen a few times. The chain joins TRBV5-1 to TRBJ1-1, with D uncertain. V lost 1 base and J lost 4, with 14 bases in between. Germline V CDR1 and CDR2: SGHRS, YFSETQ. The CDR3 runs to 15 residues. CDR3 amino acids: CASSLLGRFTTEAFF. The CDR3 DNA sequence: TGCGCCAGCAGCTTGTTGGGCCGATTCACCACTGAAGCTTTCTTT. The full variable domain, completed using reference TRBV5-1 and TRBJ1-1, is KAGVTQTPRYLIKTRGQQVTLSCSPISGHRSVSWYQQTPGQGLQFLFEYFSETQRNKGNFPGRFSGRQFSNSRSEMNVSTLELGDSALYLCASSLLGRFTTEAFFGQGTRLTVV.

There are a few counts of this clone. The chain combines TRBV20-1 with TRBJ2-1; D remains ambiguous. The V end was cut by 6 bases, the J end by 3 bases, with 3 bases between. This CDR3 is built from 10 residues. CDR1 is DFQATT and CDR2 is SNEGSKA in the germline V gene (reference sequence). The CDR3 DNA reads as TGCAGTGCGGACTACAATGAGCAGTTCTTC. Encoded protein: CSADYNEQFF.

The chain couples TRBV5-1 to TRBJ2-7; 11 bases fit TRBD2. V was pared by 4 bases and J by 5 bases, with 8 bases of the junction left unmatched. From germline, CDR1 is SGHRS and CDR2 YFSETQ. The CDR3 contains 15 residues. This chain's CDR3 is CASSLLAGVSHEQYF. CDR3 coding DNA: TGCGCCAGCAGCCTACTAGCGGGAGTATCCCACGAGCAGTACTTC.

This clone was seen a handful of times. The V gene is TRBV29-1, the J gene TRBJ2-7; the match to TRBD1 covers 11 bases. Germline values: CDR1 SQVTM, CDR2 ANQGSEA. The CDR3 extends over 13 amino acids. V lost 5 bases and J lost 5; bases outside the gene matches: 5. The DNA for the CDR3 is TGCAGCGTTCAGGACAGGGGGCTGAACGAGCAGTACTTC. This gives the protein CSVQDRGLNEQYF.

This sequence joins TRBV28 and TRBJ1-2; 8 bases line up with TRBD1. CDR1 and CDR2 from the germline V gene are MDHEN and SYDVKM. The CDR3 length is 14 residues. J lost 2 bases, V lost 6 bases, and 5 bases had no gene match. The CDR3 DNA sequence: TGTGCCAGCAGACTACAGGGGGAGAACTATGGCTACACCTTC. Amino acid sequence: CASRLQGENYGYTF.

The V call is TRBV7-8, the J call TRBJ1-1; D remains unclear. This CDR3 spans 11 amino acids. Per germline, CDR1 SGHVS and CDR2 FQNEAQ. The V gene lost 1 base and the J gene lost 3 bases, with 0 bases spanning the gap. Here the CDR3 DNA reads TGTGCCAGCAGCTTAGACACTGAAGCTTTCTTT. It yields the protein CASSLDTEAFF. Combining the CDR3 with reference TRBV7-8 and TRBJ1-1 gives the whole variable domain GAGVSQSPRYKVAKRGQDVALRCDPISGHVSLFWYQQALGQGPEFLTYFQNEAQLDKSGLPSDRFFAERPEGSVSTLKIQRTQQEDSAVYLCASSLDTEAFFGQGTRLTVV.

The chain is built from TRBV30 and TRBJ2-4; D might be TRBD1 (5 bases). CDR1 and CDR2 from the germline V gene are GTSNPN and SVGIG (reference sequence). The V and J ends lost 0 bases and 0 bases respectively, with 6 bases between them. This CDR3 has 14 amino acids. Written as DNA, the CDR3 is TGTGCCTGGAGTGTAAGGGGAGCCAAAAACATTCAGTACTTC. It codes for CAWSVRGAKNIQYF.

J is TRBJ2-3 and V is TRBV29-1; 10 bases match TRBD2. This CDR3 spans 16 amino acids. CDR1 and CDR2 (germline): SQVTM, ANQGSEA. The V gene end was trimmed by 1 base and the J gene end by 3 bases; junction bases not matched to a gene: 7. CDR3 loop: CSVEVWVAGGTDTQYF. CDR3 coding DNA: TGCAGCGTTGAAGTTTGGGTAGCGGGAGGTACAGATACGCAGTATTTT.

This clone was seen a handful of times. The V and J genes are TRBV29-1 and TRBJ2-7; 8 bases align to TRBD2. The V segment lost 4 bases and the J segment 4 bases; nucleotides outside the gene matches: 6. CDR1 and CDR2 from the germline V gene are SQVTM and ANQGSEA. CDR3 length equals 13 residues. Here the CDR3 reads CSVAKSSGYEQYF. In nucleotides, the CDR3 is TGCAGCGTTGCCAAGTCTAGCGGGTACGAGCAGTACTTC.